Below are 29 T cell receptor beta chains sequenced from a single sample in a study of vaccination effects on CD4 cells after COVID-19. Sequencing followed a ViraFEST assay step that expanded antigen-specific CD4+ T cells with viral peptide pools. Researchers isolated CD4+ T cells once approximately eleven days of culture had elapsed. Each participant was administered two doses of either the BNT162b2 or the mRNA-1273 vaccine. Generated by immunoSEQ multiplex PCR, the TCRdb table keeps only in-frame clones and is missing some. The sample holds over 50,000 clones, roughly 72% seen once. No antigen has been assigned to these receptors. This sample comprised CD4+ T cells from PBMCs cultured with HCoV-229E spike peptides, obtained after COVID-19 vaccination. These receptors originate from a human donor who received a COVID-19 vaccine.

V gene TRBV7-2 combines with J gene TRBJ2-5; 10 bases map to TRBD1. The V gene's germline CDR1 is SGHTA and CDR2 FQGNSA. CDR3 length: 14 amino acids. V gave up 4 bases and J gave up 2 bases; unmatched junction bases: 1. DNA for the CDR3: TGTGCCAGCAGCTCGGACAGGGGGCAAGAGACCCAGTACTTC. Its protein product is CASSSDRGQETQYF.

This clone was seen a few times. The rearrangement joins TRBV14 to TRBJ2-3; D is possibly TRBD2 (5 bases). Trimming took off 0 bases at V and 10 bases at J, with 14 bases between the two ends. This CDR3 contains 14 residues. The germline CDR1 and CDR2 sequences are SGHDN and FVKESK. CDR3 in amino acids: CASSQDQLVMAQYF. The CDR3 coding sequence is TGTGCCAGCAGCCAAGACCAACTAGTTATGGCGCAGTATTTT.

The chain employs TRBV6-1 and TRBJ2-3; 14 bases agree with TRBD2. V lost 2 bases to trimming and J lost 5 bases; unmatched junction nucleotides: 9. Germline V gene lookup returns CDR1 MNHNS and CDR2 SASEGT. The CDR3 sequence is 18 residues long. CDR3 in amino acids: CASSEFRTSGGRKDTQYF. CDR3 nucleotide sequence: TGTGCCAGCAGTGAATTTAGGACTAGCGGGGGGCGCAAAGATACGCAGTATTTT.

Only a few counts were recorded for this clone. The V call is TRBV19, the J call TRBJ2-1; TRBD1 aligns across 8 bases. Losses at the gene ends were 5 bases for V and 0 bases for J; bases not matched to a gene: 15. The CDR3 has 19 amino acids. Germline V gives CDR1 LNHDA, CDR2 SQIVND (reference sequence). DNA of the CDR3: TGTGCCAGTAGTTTCGGACAGGGTAACCCCCTTAGCTCCTACAATGAGCAGTTCTTC. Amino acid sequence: CASSFGQGNPLSSYNEQFF.

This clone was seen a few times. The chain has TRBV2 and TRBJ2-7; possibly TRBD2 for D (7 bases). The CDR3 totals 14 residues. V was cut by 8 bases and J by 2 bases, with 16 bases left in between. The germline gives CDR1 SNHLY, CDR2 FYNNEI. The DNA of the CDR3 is TGTGCCAGCGGAGGGGGGGGCGCCGCCTACGAGCAGTACGTC. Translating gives CASGGGGAAYEQYV.

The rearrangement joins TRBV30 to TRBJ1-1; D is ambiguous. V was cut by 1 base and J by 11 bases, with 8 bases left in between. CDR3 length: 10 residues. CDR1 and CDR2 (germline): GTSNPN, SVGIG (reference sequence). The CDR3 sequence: CAWSGSMAFF. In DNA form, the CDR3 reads TGTGCCTGGAGTGGTAGCATGGCTTTCTTT. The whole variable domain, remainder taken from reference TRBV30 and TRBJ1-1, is SQTIHQWPATLVQPVGSPLSLECTVEGTSNPNLYWYRQAAGRGLQLLFYSVGIGQISSEVPQNLSASRPQDRQFILSSKKLLLSDSGFYLCAWSGSMAFFGQGTRLTVV.

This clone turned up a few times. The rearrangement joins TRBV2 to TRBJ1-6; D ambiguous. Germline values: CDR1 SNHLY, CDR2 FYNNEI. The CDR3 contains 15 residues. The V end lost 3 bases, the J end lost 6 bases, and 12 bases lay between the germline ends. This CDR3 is CASSEEAISNSPLHF. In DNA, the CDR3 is TGTGCCAGCAGTGAGGAGGCCATCAGTAATTCACCCCTCCACTTT.

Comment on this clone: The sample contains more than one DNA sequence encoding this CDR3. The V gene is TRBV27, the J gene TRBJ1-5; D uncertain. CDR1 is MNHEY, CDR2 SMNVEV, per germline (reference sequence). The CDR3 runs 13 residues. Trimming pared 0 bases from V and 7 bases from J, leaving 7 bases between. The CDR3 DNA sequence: TGTGCCAGCAGTTTATCCGGGCGACAGCCCCAGCATTTT. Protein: CASSLSGRQPQHF.

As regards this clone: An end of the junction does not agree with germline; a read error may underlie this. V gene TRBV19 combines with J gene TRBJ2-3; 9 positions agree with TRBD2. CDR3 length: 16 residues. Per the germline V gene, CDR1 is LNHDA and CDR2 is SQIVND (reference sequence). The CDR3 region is CASAGGPGTSIDTQYF. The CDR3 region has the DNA TGTGCCAGTGCGGGGGGCCCGGGGACTAGCATAGATACGCAGTATTTT.

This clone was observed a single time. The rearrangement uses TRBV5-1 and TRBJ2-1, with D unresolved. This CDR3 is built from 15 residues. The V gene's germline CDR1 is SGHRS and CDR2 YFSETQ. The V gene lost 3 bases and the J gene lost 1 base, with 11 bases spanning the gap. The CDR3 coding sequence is TGCGCCAGCAGCTCGTTCCCAACTTCCTACAATGAGCAGTTCTTC. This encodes CASSSFPTSYNEQFF.

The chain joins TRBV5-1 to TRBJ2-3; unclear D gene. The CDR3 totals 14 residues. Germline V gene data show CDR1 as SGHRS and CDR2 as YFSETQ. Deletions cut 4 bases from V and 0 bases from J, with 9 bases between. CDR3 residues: CASSRPDSTDTQYF. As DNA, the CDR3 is TGCGCCAGCAGCCGACCCGACAGCACAGATACGCAGTATTTT.

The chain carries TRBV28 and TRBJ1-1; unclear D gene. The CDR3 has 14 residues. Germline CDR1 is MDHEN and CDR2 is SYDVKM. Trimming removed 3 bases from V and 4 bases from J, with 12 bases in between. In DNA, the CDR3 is TGTGCCAGCAGTTTTCGGGCCGCGGGCACTGAAGCTTTCTTT. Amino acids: CASSFRAAGTEAFF.

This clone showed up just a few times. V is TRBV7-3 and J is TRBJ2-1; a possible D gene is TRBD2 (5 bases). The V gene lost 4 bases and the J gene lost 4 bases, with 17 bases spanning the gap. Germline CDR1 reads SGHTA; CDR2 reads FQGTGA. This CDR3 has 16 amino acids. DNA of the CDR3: TGTGCCAGCAGCTCAACCCCCGAGGGCAGTTACAATGAGCAGTTCTTC. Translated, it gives CASSSTPEGSYNEQFF.

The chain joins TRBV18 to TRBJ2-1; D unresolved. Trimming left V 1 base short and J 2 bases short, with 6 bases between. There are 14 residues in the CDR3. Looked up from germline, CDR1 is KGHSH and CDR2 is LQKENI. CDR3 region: CASSPQGAYNEQFF. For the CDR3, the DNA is TGTGCCAGCTCACCACAGGGTGCCTACAATGAGCAGTTCTTC.

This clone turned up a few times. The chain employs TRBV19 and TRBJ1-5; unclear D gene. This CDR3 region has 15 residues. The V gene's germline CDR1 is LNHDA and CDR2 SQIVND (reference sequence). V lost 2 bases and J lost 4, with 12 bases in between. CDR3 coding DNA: TGTGCCAGTAGTATATACGTCCAAGGGAATCAGCCCCAGCATTTT. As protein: CASSIYVQGNQPQHF. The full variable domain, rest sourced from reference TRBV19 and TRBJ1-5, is DGGITQSPKYLFRKEGQNVTLSCEQNLNHDAMYWYRQDPGQGLRLIYYSQIVNDFQKGDIAEGYSVSREKKESFPLTVTSAQKNPTAFYLCASSIYVQGNQPQHFGDGTRLSIL.

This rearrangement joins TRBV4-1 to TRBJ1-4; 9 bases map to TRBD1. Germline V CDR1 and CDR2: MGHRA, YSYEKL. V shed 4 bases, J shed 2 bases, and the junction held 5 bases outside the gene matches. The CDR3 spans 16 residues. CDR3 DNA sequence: TGCGCCAGCAGCCTAGGACAGGGGACGACTAATGAAAAACTGTTTTTT. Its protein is CASSLGQGTTNEKLFF.

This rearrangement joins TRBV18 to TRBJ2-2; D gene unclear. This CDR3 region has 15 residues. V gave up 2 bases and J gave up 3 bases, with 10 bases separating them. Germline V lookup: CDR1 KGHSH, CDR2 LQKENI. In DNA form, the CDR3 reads TGTGCCAGCTCACCAAGGCAGACCGACACCGGGGAGCTGTTTTTT. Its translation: CASSPRQTDTGELFF.

Written as DNA, the CDR3 is TGTGCCAGCAGTCGTGGGTCCCCGGACCAAGAGACCCAGTACTTC. This gives the protein CASSRGSPDQETQYF. This chain connects TRBV5-5 to TRBJ2-5, with no clear D. V was pared by 5 bases and J by 0 bases, with 14 bases between. The CDR3 runs to 15 residues. In germline, CDR1 is SGHKS, CDR2 YYEKEE (reference sequence).

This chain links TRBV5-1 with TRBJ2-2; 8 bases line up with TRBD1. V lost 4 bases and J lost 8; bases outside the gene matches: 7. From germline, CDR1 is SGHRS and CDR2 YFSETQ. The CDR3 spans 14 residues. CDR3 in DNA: TGCGCCAGCAGCCGGACAGGGCGGGAAGGGGAGCTGTTTTTT. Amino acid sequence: CASSRTGREGELFF. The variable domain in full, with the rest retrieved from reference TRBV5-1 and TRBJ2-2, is KAGVTQTPRYLIKTRGQQVTLSCSPISGHRSVSWYQQTPGQGLQFLFEYFSETQRNKGNFPGRFSGRQFSNSRSEMNVSTLELGDSALYLCASSRTGREGELFFGEGSRLTVL.

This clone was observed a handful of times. The CDR3 here is CASSYRPSGANVLTF. The CDR3 DNA is TGCGCCAGCAGTTACCGCCCCTCTGGGGCCAACGTCCTGACTTTC. The J gene is TRBJ2-6, the V gene TRBV5-1; unclear D gene. The V gene lost 5 bases and the J gene lost 0 bases, with 9 bases spanning the gap. The CDR3 loop spans 15 amino acids. The V gene's germline CDR1 is SGHRS and CDR2 YFSETQ.

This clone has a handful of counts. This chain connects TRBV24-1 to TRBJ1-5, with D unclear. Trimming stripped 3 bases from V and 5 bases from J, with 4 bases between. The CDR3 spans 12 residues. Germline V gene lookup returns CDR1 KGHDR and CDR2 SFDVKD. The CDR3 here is CATSDTDQPQHF. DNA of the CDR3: TGTGCCACCAGTGATACCGATCAGCCCCAGCATTTT.

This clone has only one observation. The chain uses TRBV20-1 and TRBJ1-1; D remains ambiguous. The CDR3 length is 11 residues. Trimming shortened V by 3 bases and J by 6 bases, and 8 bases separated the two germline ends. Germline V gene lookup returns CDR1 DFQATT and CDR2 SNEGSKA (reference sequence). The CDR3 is CSASRVSEAFF. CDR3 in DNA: TGCAGTGCTAGTCGGGTATCTGAAGCTTTCTTT.

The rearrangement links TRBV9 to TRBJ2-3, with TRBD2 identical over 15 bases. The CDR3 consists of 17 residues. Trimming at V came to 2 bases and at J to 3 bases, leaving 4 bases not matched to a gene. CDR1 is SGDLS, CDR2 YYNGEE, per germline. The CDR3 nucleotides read TGTGCCAGCAGCGTCTGGGGACTAGCGGGGGGAACAGATACGCAGTATTTT. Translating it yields CASSVWGLAGGTDTQYF.

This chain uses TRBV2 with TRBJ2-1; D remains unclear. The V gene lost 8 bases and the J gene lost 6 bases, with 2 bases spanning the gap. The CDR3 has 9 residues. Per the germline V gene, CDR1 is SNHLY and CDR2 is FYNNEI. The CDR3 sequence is CASPNEQFF. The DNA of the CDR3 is TGTGCCAGCCCCAATGAGCAGTTCTTC.

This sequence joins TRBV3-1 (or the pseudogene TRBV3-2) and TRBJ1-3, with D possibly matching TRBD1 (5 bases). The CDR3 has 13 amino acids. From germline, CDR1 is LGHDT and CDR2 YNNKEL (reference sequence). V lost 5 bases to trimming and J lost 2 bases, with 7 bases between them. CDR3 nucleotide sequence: TGTGCCAGCAGCGGGGGGACTGGAAACACCATATATTTT. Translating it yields CASSGGTGNTIYF.

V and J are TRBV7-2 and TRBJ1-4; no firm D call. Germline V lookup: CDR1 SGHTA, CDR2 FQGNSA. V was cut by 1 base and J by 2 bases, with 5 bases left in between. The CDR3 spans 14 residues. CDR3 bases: TGTGCCAGCAGCTTAGGCCGGACTAATGAAAAACTGTTTTTT. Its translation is CASSLGRTNEKLFF.

The CDR3 is CASSLALGGGPDTQYF. In DNA, the CDR3 is TGTGCCAGCAGCTTAGCGTTGGGGGGGGGCCCTGATACGCAGTATTTT. V and J are TRBV7-2 and TRBJ2-3, with a possible D match to TRBD2 (7 bases). Trimming left V 0 bases short and J 6 bases short, with 16 bases between. Looked up from germline, CDR1 is SGHTA and CDR2 is FQGNSA. CDR3 size: 16 residues.

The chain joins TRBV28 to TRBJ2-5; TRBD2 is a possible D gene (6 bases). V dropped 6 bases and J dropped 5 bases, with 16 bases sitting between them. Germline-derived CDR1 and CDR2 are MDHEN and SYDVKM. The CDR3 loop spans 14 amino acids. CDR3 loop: CASSLRGGVETQYF. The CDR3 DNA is TGTGCCAGCAGCCTCCGGGGAGGTGTGGAGACCCAGTACTTC. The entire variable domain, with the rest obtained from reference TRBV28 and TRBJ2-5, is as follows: DVKVTQSSRYLVKRTGEKVFLECVQDMDHENMFWYRQDPGLGLRLIYFSYDVKMKEKGDIPEGYSVSREKKERFSLILESASTNQTSMYLCASSLRGGVETQYFGPGTRLLVL.

CDR3 in DNA: TGTGCCAGTAGTAATCTGCTTCTTAACTATGGCTACACCTTC. It encodes CASSNLLLNYGYTF. The V call is TRBV19, the J call TRBJ1-2; D ambiguous. The CDR3 has 14 residues. The ends were cut back, 4 bases at V and 1 base at J, with 10 bases in the middle. Germline V CDR1 and CDR2: LNHDA, SQIVND (reference sequence).